This T cell receptor beta chain is from a study of cytomegalovirus exposure and HLA in healthy donors. The wider study: Of several hundred genotyped donors, approximately 84% clustered with self-reported Caucasian donors. Study-wide results and caveats: Specificity for CMV antigens was confirmed in vitro for three of the CMV-associated chains. Later work showed greater clonal expansion in HLA-associated TCR beta chains than in equally common others.

The PCR made use of 60 Vbeta and 13 Jbeta primers. Libraries were prepared by immunoSEQ multiplex PCR; TCRdb keeps only in-frame clonotypes and omits some of them. There are 200,000 to 250,000 clones in the sample; roughly 80% occur only once, and 0.2% to 0.25% lies in the top ten. The germline V gene has CDR1 SNHLY and CDR2 FYNNEI. This CDR3 is 17 amino acids long. The V gene lost 0 bases and the J gene lost 2 bases, with 13 bases spanning the gap. Each donor's status was that of a healthy bone marrow donor. On this clone itself: Its target is not known.

This clonotype was obtained from a girl aged 2-9 years in good health and CMV-seronegative. The chain is built from TRBV2 and TRBJ2-2; a possible D gene is TRBD2 (5 bases). Specimen: PBMCs. CDR3 coding DNA: TGTGCCAGCAGTGAAGCGTACGGGAACTACAACACCGGGGAGCTGTTTTTT. Protein: CASSEAYGNYNTGELFF.